This entry lists 15 T cell receptor beta chains sequenced from one sample in a study of T-cell memory formation after mild COVID-19. TCRdb re-analysed the 5' RACE reads in MiXCR, keeping a single row per CDR3 protein. The sample yields a few hundred thousand distinct CDR3 sequences, under 25% seen once. The sequenced sample was PBMCs or a T cell subset sorted from them (not recorded which). The receptors stem from an adult woman who had mild COVID-19 (a few samples of this study predate the infection). Cell type and time point are not known.

This clonotype came up many times. The rearrangement uses TRBV5-6 and TRBJ2-5; D possibly corresponds to TRBD2 (5 bases). The V gene's germline CDR1 is SGHDT and CDR2 YYEEEE. The CDR3 extends over 15 amino acids. Deletions cut 2 bases from V and 1 base from J, with 12 bases between. CDR3 sequence: CASSFRTVSQETQYF. In DNA form, the CDR3 reads TGTGCCAGCAGCTTTAGGACTGTTTCCCAAGAGACCCAGTACTTC.

The chain is built from TRBV20-1 and TRBJ2-5, with 10 bases lining up with TRBD1. This CDR3 is 16 amino acids long. J lost 4 bases, V lost 5 bases, and 13 bases had no gene match. CDR1 and CDR2 from the germline V gene are DFQATT and SNEGSKA (reference sequence). DNA of the CDR3: TGCAGTGCTTCCCGCAGGGACAGGGGATTGCGAGAGACCCAGTACTTC. It specifies CSASRRDRGLRETQYF.

V is TRBV2 and J is TRBJ2-5; 11 nucleotides agree with TRBD2. The junction had 11 bases not matched to a gene; V was cut back by 8 bases and J by 0 bases. This CDR3 spans 17 amino acids. In germline, CDR1 is SNHLY, CDR2 FYNNEI. CDR3 residues: CASESASGGSYQETQYF. The CDR3 DNA reads as TGTGCCAGCGAAAGCGCTAGCGGGGGGTCTTACCAAGAGACCCAGTACTTC.

At least ten counts were recorded for this clonotype. CDR3 in amino acids: CSARDRNSGVYVEQYF. The CDR3 nucleotides read TGCAGTGCTAGAGATAGGAACAGTGGGGTCTACGTAGAGCAGTACTTC. This rearrangement joins TRBV20-1 to TRBJ2-7, with D unresolved. This CDR3 is 16 amino acids long. V shed 0 bases and J shed 7 bases, with 22 bases lying between them. CDR1 and CDR2 from the germline V gene are DFQATT and SNEGSKA (reference sequence).

This clonotype was seen a few times. The gene calls are TRBV6-6 and TRBJ2-2, with D possibly matching TRBD2 (5 bases). This CDR3 contains 17 residues. The germline gives CDR1 MNHNY, CDR2 SVGAGI (reference sequence). With 0 bases removed from V and 6 bases from J, the gap between germline ends came to 17 bases. The CDR3 region has the DNA TGTGCCAGCAGTTACTCGATATCCCAATTCGGGGCCGGGGAGCTGTTTTTT. Amino acid sequence: CASSYSISQFGAGELFF.

In this sample, this clonotype turned up a few times. The chain carries TRBV20-1 and TRBJ1-1; no definite D call. Germline values: CDR1 DFQATT, CDR2 SNEGSKA (reference sequence). The CDR3 length is 11 residues. V was pared by 7 bases and J by 2 bases, with 8 bases between. The CDR3 sequence: CSVSENTEAFF. CDR3 DNA sequence: TGCAGTGTCTCAGAAAACACTGAAGCTTTCTTT.

V and J are TRBV7-8 and TRBJ2-1, with D tentatively TRBD2 (6 bases). The CDR3 runs 17 residues. In germline, CDR1 is SGHVS, CDR2 FQNEAQ. The V end lost 5 bases, the J end lost 1 base, and 18 bases lay between the germline ends. CDR3 DNA sequence: TGTGCCAGCAGCCCCGCAAGGGGCGGGGCTTCCTACAATGAGCAGTTCTTC. It yields the protein CASSPARGGASYNEQFF.

This clonotype was picked up one time. The J gene is TRBJ2-4, the V gene TRBV11-3; D not resolved. The CDR3 sequence is 13 residues long. With 0 bases removed from V and 7 bases from J, the gap between germline ends came to 7 bases. Germline loops: CDR1 SGHNT, CDR2 YENEEA. The CDR3 is CASSLEVSNIQYF. In DNA, the CDR3 is TGTGCCAGCAGCTTAGAGGTCTCGAACATTCAGTACTTC.

This clonotype was counted between two and nine times. The chain employs TRBV7-2 and TRBJ2-5, with D unclear. V was cut by 5 bases and J by 4 bases, with 14 bases left in between. The CDR3 is made up of 14 amino acids. Per germline, CDR1 SGHTA and CDR2 FQGNSA. The CDR3 DNA is TGTGCCAGCAGCCCCGGCTTCAAGCCAGAGACCCAGTACTTC. As protein: CASSPGFKPETQYF.

This clonotype came up a few times. The V gene is TRBV6-5, the J gene TRBJ1-1; TRBD1 matches at 9 bases. V gave up 2 bases and J gave up 1 base; unmatched junction bases: 5. This CDR3 is built from 16 residues. From germline, CDR1 is MNHEY and CDR2 SVGAGI. The CDR3 DNA follows: TGTGCCAGCAGTTACGGGACAGGGACCCGGAACACTGAAGCTTTCTTT. Translating gives CASSYGTGTRNTEAFF.

This sequence joins TRBV12-3 or TRBV12-4 and TRBJ2-7; TRBD2 matches at 13 bases. Trimming cost V 5 bases and J 7 bases; bases outside gene matches: 5. There are 14 residues in the CDR3. The CDR3 DNA sequence: TGTGCCAGCAGTCCGGGACTAGCGGGGTGGGAGCAGTACTTC. Residues: CASSPGLAGWEQYF.

This clonotype was observed a handful of times. This chain joins TRBV5-1 and TRBJ2-7; D gene ambiguous. With 0 bases removed from V and 3 bases from J, the gap between germline ends came to 7 bases. The CDR3 has 13 residues. Germline V gives CDR1 SGHRS, CDR2 YFSETQ. This CDR3 is CASSLAGLYEQYF. The CDR3 DNA follows: TGCGCCAGCAGCTTGGCCGGGCTCTACGAGCAGTACTTC.

The chain uses TRBV5-4 and TRBJ1-2; D might be TRBD1 (6 bases). V was shortened by 0 bases and J by 0 bases, with 9 bases between the two germline ends. The CDR3 covers 15 residues. The germline V gene encodes CDR1 SGHNT and CDR2 YYREEE (reference sequence). CDR3 residues: CASSLDREPNYGYTF. The DNA of the CDR3 is TGTGCCAGCAGCTTGGACAGGGAACCTAACTATGGCTACACCTTC.

This clonotype was seen more than once but under ten times. This CDR3 is CASSGAGQVTEAFF. DNA of the CDR3: TGTGCCAGCAGCGGAGCGGGACAGGTTACTGAAGCTTTCTTT. The chain combines TRBV9 with TRBJ1-1; 8 bases fit TRBD1. V was pared by 3 bases and J by 5 bases, with 6 bases of the junction left unmatched. The CDR3 has 14 amino acids. Germline V CDR1 and CDR2: SGDLS, YYNGEE. Variable domain in full (rest from reference TRBV9 and TRBJ1-1): DSGVTQTPKHLITATGQRVTLRCSPRSGDLSVYWYQQSLDQGLQFLIQYYNGEERAKGNILERFSAQQFPDLHSELNLSSLELGDSALYFCASSGAGQVTEAFFGQGTRLTVV.

The chain is built from TRBV4-1 and TRBJ2-5; D is uncertain. V was pared by 5 bases and J by 0 bases, with 10 bases between. The CDR3 loop spans 14 amino acids. CDR1 and CDR2 (germline): MGHRA, YSYEKL. CDR3 nucleotides: TGCGCCAGCAGCTCCGGTCCGCACCAAGAGACCCAGTACTTC. This sequence encodes CASSSGPHQETQYF.